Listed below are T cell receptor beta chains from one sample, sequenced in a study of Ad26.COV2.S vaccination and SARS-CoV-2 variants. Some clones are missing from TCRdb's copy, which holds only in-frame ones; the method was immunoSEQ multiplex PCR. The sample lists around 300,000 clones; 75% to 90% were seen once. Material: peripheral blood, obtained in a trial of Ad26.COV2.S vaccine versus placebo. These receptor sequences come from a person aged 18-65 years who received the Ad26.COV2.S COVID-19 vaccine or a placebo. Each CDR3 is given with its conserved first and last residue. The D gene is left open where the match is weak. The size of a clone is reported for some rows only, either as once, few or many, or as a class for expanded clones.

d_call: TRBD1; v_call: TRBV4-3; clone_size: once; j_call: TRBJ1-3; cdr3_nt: TGCGCCAGCAGCTCACAATCAGGGGGCCACTCTGGAAACACCATATATTTT; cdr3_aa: CASSSQSGGHSGNTIYF
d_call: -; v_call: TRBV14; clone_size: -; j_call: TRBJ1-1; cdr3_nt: TGTGCCAGCAGCCAAGATCCCGGGAGCCGTCGTCGAATAAGGGCTTTCTTT; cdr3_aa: CASSQDPGSRRRIRAFF
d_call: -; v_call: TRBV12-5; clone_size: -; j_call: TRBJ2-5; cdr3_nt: TGTGCTAGTACGGCAGCAAGCCAAGAGACCCAGTACTTC; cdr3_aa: CASTAASQETQYF
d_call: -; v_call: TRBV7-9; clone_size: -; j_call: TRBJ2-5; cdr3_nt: TGTGCCAGCAGCCCCTACACGGAGACCCAGTACTTC; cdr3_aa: CASSPYTETQYF
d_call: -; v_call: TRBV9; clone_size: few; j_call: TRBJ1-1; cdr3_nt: TGTGCCAGCAGCGTAGTTCGGAACACTGAAGCTTTCTTT; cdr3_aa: CASSVVRNTEAFF
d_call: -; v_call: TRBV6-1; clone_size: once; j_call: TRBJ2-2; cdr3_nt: TGTGCCAGCAGTGAAGCGCTTAAAAGGGGGGAGCTGTTTTTT; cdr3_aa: CASSEALKRGELFF
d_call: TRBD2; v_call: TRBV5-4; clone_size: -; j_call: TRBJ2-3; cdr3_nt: TGTGCCAGCAGCCTCCTAGCGGCGTTTGGTGATACGCAGTATTTT; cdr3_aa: CASSLLAAFGDTQYF
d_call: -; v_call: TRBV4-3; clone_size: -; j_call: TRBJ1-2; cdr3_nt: TGCGCCAGCAGCCAAGATCTAGGCGACAGCGTGCTGAGCAGCTACACCTTC; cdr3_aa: CASSQDLGDSVLSSYTF
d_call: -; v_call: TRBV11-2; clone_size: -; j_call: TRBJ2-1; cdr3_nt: TGTGCCAGCAGCCCTACCGGGACCAATAACAATGAGCAGTTCTTC; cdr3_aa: CASSPTGTNNNEQFF
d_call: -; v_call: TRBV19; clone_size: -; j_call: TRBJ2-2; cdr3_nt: TGTGCCAGTAAAGGTGCCGGGCCCGGGGAGCTGTTTTTT; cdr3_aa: CASKGAGPGELFF
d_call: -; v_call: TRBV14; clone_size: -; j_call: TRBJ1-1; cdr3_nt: TGTGCCAGCAGCCAAGGTCGTCTGCGGGGGAACACTGAAGCTTTCTTT; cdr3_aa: CASSQGRLRGNTEAFF
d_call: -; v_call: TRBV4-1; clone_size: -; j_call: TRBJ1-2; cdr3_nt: TGCGCCAGCAGCCAAGCTGCCGACAGTTACTATGGCTACACCTTC; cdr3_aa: CASSQAADSYYGYTF